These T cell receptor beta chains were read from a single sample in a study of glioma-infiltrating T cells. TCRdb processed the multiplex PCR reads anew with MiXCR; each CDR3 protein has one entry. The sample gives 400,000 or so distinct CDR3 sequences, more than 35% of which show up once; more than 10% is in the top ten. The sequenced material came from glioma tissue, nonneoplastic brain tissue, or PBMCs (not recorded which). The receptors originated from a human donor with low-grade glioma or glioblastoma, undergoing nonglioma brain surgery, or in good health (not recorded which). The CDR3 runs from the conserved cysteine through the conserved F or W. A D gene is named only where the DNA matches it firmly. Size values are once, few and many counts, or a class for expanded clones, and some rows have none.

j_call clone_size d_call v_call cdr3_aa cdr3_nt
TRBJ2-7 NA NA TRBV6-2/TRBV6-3 CASRGGGAGVEQYF TGTGCCAGCAGAGGAGGCGGGGCAGGGGTCGAGCAGTACTTC
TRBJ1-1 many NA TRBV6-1 CASSKFDMNTEAFF TGTGCCAGCAGTAAATTCGATATGAACACTGAAGCTTTCTTT
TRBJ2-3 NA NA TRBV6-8 CASSLVVYTDTQYF TGTGCCAGCAGTTTAGTCGTCTACACAGATACGCAGTATTTT
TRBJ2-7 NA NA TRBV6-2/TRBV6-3 CASSYRGEQYF TGTGCCAGCAGTTACCGCGGCGAGCAGTACTTC
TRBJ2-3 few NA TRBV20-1 CSARGAGRTDTQYF TGCAGTGCTAGAGGGGCGGGACGCACAGATACGCAGTATTTT
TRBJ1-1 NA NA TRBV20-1 CSAREDANTEAFF TGCAGTGCTAGGGAGGACGCGAACACTGAAGCTTTCTTT
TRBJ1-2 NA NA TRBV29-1 CSVEESVVGLGYTF TGCAGCGTTGAAGAGTCCGTGGTAGGGTTGGGCTACACCTTC
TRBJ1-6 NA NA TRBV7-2 CASSLSFGGLCSPLHF TGTGCCAGCAGCTTAAGTTTCGGGGGGCTGTGTTCACCCCTCCACTTT
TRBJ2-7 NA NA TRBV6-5 CASSYSQRIRATVSSYEQYF TGTGCCAGCAGTTACTCCCAGAGAATACGTGCAACGGTGAGCTCCTACGAGCAGTACTTC
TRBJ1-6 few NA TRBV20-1 CSARDHGDGSYNSPLHF TGCAGTGCTAGAGATCATGGGGACGGCTCCTATAATTCACCCCTCCACTTT
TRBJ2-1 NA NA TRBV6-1 CASSPQGLSQSEQFF TGTGCCAGCAGTCCCCAAGGACTCTCCCAATCTGAGCAGTTCTTC
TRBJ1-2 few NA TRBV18 CASSPWGEGYGYTF TGTGCCAGCTCACCATGGGGAGAGGGCTATGGCTACACCTTC
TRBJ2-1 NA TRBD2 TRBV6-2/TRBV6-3 CASNIVGGKTPSYNEQFF TGTGCCAGCAACATCGTCGGGGGGAAGACACCCTCCTACAATGAGCAGTTCTTC
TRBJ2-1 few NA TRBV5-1 CASSLASSEDEQFF TGCGCCAGCAGCTTGGCCTCTAGCGAGGATGAGCAGTTCTTC
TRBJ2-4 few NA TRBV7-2 CASSLDVSSGRDIQYF TGTGCCAGCAGCTTAGATGTATCCTCTGGGAGAGACATTCAGTACTTC
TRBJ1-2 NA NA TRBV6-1 CASYTPQGNYGYTF TGTGCCAGTTATACACCGCAGGGGAACTATGGCTACACCTTC
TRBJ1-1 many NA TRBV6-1 CASRKTMNTEAFF TGTGCCAGCAGAAAGACCATGAACACTGAAGCTTTCTTT
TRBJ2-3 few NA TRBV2 CASKTGRGTDTQYF TGTGCCAGCAAAACGGGACGGGGCACAGATACGCAGTATTTT
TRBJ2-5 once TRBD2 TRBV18 CATSWTSGRLQETQYF TGTGCCACCAGCTGGACTAGCGGGAGGTTACAAGAGACCCAGTACTTC
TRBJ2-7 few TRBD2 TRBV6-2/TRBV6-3 CASTILAGGAYEQYF TGTGCCAGCACCATTCTAGCGGGAGGGGCCTACGAGCAGTACTTC
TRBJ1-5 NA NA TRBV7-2 CASSLSEQGITPQHF TGTGCCAGCAGCTTATCGGAACAGGGCATCACGCCCCAGCATTTT
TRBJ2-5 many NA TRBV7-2 CASSPQGGEFETQYF TGTGCCAGCAGCCCCCAGGGCGGGGAATTCGAGACCCAGTACTTC
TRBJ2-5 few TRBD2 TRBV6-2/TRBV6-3 CASSFRPGTSGNQETQYF TGTGCCAGCAGTTTTAGGCCCGGGACTAGCGGAAATCAAGAGACCCAGTACTTC
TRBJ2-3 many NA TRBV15 CATSTLLPWTDTQYF TGTGCCACCAGCACCTTGCTCCCGTGGACGGATACGCAGTATTTT
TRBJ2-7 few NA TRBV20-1 CSATPGAPYEQYF TGCAGTGCTACCCCGGGGGCCCCCTACGAGCAGTACTTC
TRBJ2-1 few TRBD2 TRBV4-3 CASSRPGTSGNNEQFF TGCGCCAGCAGCCGCCCCGGGACTAGCGGGAACAATGAGCAGTTCTTC
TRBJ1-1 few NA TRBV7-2 CASSGRLNTEAFF TGTGCCAGCAGCGGACGGTTGAACACTGAAGCTTTCTTT
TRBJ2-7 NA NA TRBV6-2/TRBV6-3 CASSYRPADFYEQYF TGTGCCAGCAGTTACCGCCCGGCTGATTTCTACGAGCAGTACTTC
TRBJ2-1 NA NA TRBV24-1 CATSDAHGAYNEQFF TGTGCCACCAGTGATGCACACGGGGCTTACAATGAGCAGTTCTTC
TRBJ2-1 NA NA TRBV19 CASSVQRGQFF TGTGCCAGTAGTGTCCAGCGTGGGCAGTTCTTC
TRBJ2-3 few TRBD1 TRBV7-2 CASSSTGGKGDTQYF TGTGCCAGCAGCTCGACAGGGGGCAAGGGAGATACGCAGTATTTT
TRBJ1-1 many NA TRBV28 CASSLGQPAEAFF TGTGCCAGCAGTTTAGGACAGCCCGCTGAAGCTTTCTTT
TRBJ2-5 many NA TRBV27 CASSSDRETQYF TGTGCCAGCAGTTCCGATCGGGAGACCCAGTACTTC
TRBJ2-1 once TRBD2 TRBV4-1 CASSQVSGRGHEQFF TGCGCCAGCAGCCAAGTTAGCGGGAGGGGGCACGAGCAGTTCTTC
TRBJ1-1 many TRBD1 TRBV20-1 CSATRQGLNTEAFF TGCAGTGCTACCCGACAGGGGCTGAACACTGAAGCTTTCTTT
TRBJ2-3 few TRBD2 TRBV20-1 CSAREPSGRATDTQYF TGCAGTGCTAGGGAGCCAAGCGGGAGGGCCACAGATACGCAGTATTTT
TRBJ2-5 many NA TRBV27 CASRDSAIWGTQETQYF TGTGCCAGCAGGGACAGTGCTATTTGGGGCACACAGGAGACCCAGTACTTC
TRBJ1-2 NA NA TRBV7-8 CASSPGGRAYGYTF TGTGCCAGCAGCCCTGGGGGGAGGGCCTATGGCTACACCTTC
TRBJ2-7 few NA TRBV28 CASSSRVPYEQYF TGTGCCAGCAGTTCCCGGGTCCCCTACGAGCAGTACTTC
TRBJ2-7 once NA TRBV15 CATSRRARTANYEQYF TGTGCCACCAGCAGGAGGGCCAGGACAGCTAACTACGAGCAGTACTTC
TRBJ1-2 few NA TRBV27 CASRGGNYGYTF TGTGCCAGCAGAGGGGGTAACTATGGCTACACCTTC
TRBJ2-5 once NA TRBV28 CASSLVVRQETQYF TGTGCCAGCAGCTTAGTTGTCAGACAAGAGACCCAGTACTTC
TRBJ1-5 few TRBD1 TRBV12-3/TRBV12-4 CASSLRTGSVKDF TGTGCCAGCAGTTTAAGGACAGGGTCCGTTAAGGATTTT
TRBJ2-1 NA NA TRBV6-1 CASLGATGRYNEQFF TGTGCCTCTCTGGGGGCTACCGGGCGGTACAATGAGCAGTTCTTC
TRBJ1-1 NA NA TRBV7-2 CASSLAGPGGKEAFF TGTGCCAGCAGCTTAGCTGGGCCCGGGGGCAAGGAAGCTTTCTTT
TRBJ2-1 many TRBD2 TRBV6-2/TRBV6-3 CASSLWRGEQFF TGTGCCAGCAGCCTCTGGCGGGGGGAGCAGTTCTTC
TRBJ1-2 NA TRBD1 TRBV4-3 CASSQDYQGADYGYTF TGCGCCAGCAGCCAAGATTACCAGGGGGCTGACTATGGCTACACCTTC
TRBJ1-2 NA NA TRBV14 CASSQTQYDGYTF TGTGCCAGCAGCCAAACACAGTACGATGGCTACACCTTC
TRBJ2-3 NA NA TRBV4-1 CASSQDLVAADTQYF TGCGCCAGCAGCCAAGATCTGGTAGCGGCGGATACGCAGTATTTT
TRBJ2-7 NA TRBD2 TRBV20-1 CSGGGSYEQYF TGCAGTGGGGGGGGATCCTACGAGCAGTACTTC
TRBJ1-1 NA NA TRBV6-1 CASSEGGTRRTEAFF TGTGCCAGCAGTGAAGGGGGGACAAGGCGAACTGAAGCTTTCTTT
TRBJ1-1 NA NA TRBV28 CASSLWQGGTEAFF TGTGCCAGCAGTTTGTGGCAGGGTGGCACTGAAGCTTTCTTT